This T cell receptor beta chain originates from a study of graft-versus-host responses after intestinal transplantation. At the level of the study: Isolated intestinal, liver-intestinal, or multivisceral transplants were what recipients had. Overall study results and limits: Researchers found GvH clones in recipient marrow, and some showed up first in ileum or blood.

Measured with immunoSEQ multiplex PCR; TCRdb has only the in-frame clones, and not every one. Here the sample spans roughly 120,000 clones, 85% to 95% being singletons. This CDR3 region has 15 residues. V was clipped by 7 bases and J by 4 bases; unmatched bases: 4. Germline V gives CDR1 SGHAT, CDR2 FQNNGV. To note about this clone: Its antigen is unidentified.

This sequence originates from a human donor who was the organ donor for an intestinal transplant. The input for sequencing was unstimulated CD8+ T cells sorted from spleen or lymph node cells, taken before transplant. The rearrangement links TRBV11-2 to TRBJ2-2; the match to TRBD1 covers 12 bases. As DNA, the CDR3 is TGTGCCAGCACGGGACAGGGGGCCTGCACCGGGGAGCTGTTTTTT. This codes for CASTGQGACTGELFF.